These 15 T cell receptor beta chains originate from one sample sequenced in a study of T cells after yellow fever vaccination. Each CDR3 protein gets one entry after TCRdb re-called the 5' RACE reads with MiXCR. The sample carries about 340,000 distinct CDR3 sequences, around 4.1% recorded once. Sequencing was performed on PBMCs, taken 5 days after the yellow fever booster vaccination. Source of these receptors: a man in his late teens or twenties who received the YFV17D yellow fever vaccine.

This clonotype has a count of ten or more. V usage is TRBV7-2 and J usage is TRBJ2-5, with TRBD2 matching over 9 bases. CDR1 is SGHTA, CDR2 FQGNSA, per germline. V trimming: 8 bases; J trimming: 1 base; junction bases outside the gene matches: 8. The CDR3 is 15 residues long. The DNA of the CDR3 is TGTGCCAGCTGCCTTAGCGGGGGTTCCCAAGAGACCCAGTACTTC. It codes for CASCLSGGSQETQYF. Drawing the rest from reference TRBV7-2 and TRBJ2-5, the complete variable domain is GAGVSQSPSNKVTEKGKDVELRCDPISGHTALYWYRQSLGQGLEFLIYFQGNSAPDKSGLPSDRFSAERTGGSVSTLTIQRTQQEDSAVYLCASCLSGGSQETQYFGPGTRLLVL.

V and J are TRBV5-1 and TRBJ1-1; a possible D gene is TRBD1 (5 bases). This CDR3 contains 14 residues. Germline CDR1 is SGHRS and CDR2 is YFSETQ. The ends were cut back, 5 bases at V and 0 bases at J, with 11 bases in the middle. The CDR3 DNA follows: TGCGCCAGCAGAGCGACAGAGATGAACACTGAAGCTTTCTTT. Its protein product is CASRATEMNTEAFF.

In its sample, this clonotype was seen a few times. V usage is TRBV4-3 and J usage is TRBJ2-7; D may match TRBD1 or TRBD2 (6 bases each). Germline V gene data show CDR1 as LGHNA and CDR2 as YSLEER. Trimming removed 1 base at V and 7 bases at J, with 14 bases between. CDR3 length: 14 amino acids. This CDR3 reads CASSQVRGPGEQYF. The CDR3 nucleotides read TGCGCCAGCAGCCAAGTCCGGGGGCCGGGGGAGCAGTACTTC.

This clonotype was seen more than once but under ten times. J is TRBJ1-6 and V is TRBV5-4; the D is unclear. Trimming left V 0 bases short and J 9 bases short, with 4 bases between. This CDR3 is 12 amino acids long. CDR1 SGHNT and CDR2 YYREEE come from the germline V gene (reference sequence). This chain's CDR3 is CASSLDGSPLHF. The CDR3 DNA reads TGTGCCAGCAGCTTGGACGGTTCACCCCTCCACTTT.

This clonotype showed up many times. The chain links TRBV20-1 to TRBJ2-3; 7 positions match TRBD2. With 6 bases clipped from V and 2 bases from J, the junction kept 5 bases outside the gene matches. Germline assignment: CDR1 DFQATT and CDR2 SNEGSKA (reference sequence). CDR3 length equals 13 residues. CDR3 region: CSATSELTDTQYF. In DNA form, the CDR3 reads TGCAGTGCAACTAGCGAGCTCACAGATACGCAGTATTTT.

This clonotype was counted only a few times. V usage is TRBV29-1 and J usage is TRBJ1-2; 7 nucleotides line up with TRBD1. V shed 7 bases, J shed 1 base, and the junction held 15 bases outside the gene matches. Germline V lookup: CDR1 SQVTM, CDR2 ANQGSEA. The CDR3 has 16 amino acids. CDR3 in amino acids: CSGSTGTSSINYGYTF. In nucleotides, the CDR3 is TGCAGCGGATCGACAGGGACCAGCAGTATTAACTATGGCTACACCTTC.

V and J are TRBV19 and TRBJ1-5; no definite D call. The CDR3 extends over 13 amino acids. V was trimmed by 3 bases and J by 7 bases, leaving 10 bases between them. CDR1 and CDR2 (germline): LNHDA, SQIVND (reference sequence). The chain's CDR3 is CASSMPPWQPQHF. CDR3 in DNA: TGTGCCAGTAGTATGCCCCCATGGCAGCCCCAGCATTTT.

A few counts support this clonotype. The V gene is TRBV6-5, the J gene TRBJ2-4; no definite D call. The V end was cut by 4 bases, the J end by 6 bases, with 4 bases between. The CDR3 is 11 amino acids. Germline CDR1 MNHEY, CDR2 SVGAGI. CDR3 amino acids: CASSSRNIQYF. The CDR3, as DNA: TGTGCCAGCAGTTCCCGAAACATTCAGTACTTC.

The sample holds many counts of this clonotype. V is TRBV5-1 and J is TRBJ2-1; a weak D match, TRBD2 (7 bases). The CDR3 covers 16 residues. V lost 0 bases to trimming and J lost 4 bases, with 14 bases between them. From germline, CDR1 is SGHRS and CDR2 YFSETQ. CDR3 residues: CASSLDAGAGYNEQFF. CDR3 nucleotide sequence: TGCGCCAGCAGCTTGGATGCGGGGGCCGGGTACAATGAGCAGTTCTTC.

The V call is TRBV20-1, the J call TRBJ2-2, with D possibly matching TRBD2 (6 bases). This CDR3 comprises 16 residues. The germline V gene has CDR1 DFQATT and CDR2 SNEGSKA (reference sequence). The V and J ends lost 2 bases and 4 bases respectively, with 17 bases between them. CDR3 nucleotide sequence: TGCAGTGCTAGACAAACGGGAGCTCGTGCCACCGGGGAGCTGTTTTTT. This translates into CSARQTGARATGELFF.

This clonotype was observed many times. The gene calls are TRBV5-1 and TRBJ1-1; D may be TRBD1 (6 bases). Germline loops: CDR1 SGHRS, CDR2 YFSETQ. The CDR3 covers 15 residues. V was cut by 4 bases and J by 3 bases, with 16 bases left in between. For the CDR3, the DNA is TGCGCCAGCAGCGACAACGGCGGGGGGCACACTGAAGCTTTCTTT. Translated: CASSDNGGGHTEAFF.

The chain uses TRBV24-1 and TRBJ2-1; possibly TRBD2 for D (7 bases). The V gene lost 1 base and the J gene lost 5 bases, with 8 bases spanning the gap. Germline CDR1 reads KGHDR; CDR2 reads SFDVKD. There are 14 residues in the CDR3. DNA for the CDR3: TGTGCCACCAGTGATTTCGGGGGGCACAATGAGCAGTTCTTC. Residues: CATSDFGGHNEQFF.

This clonotype was seen only a few times. This chain links TRBV4-2 with TRBJ1-1; TRBD1 agrees at 7 bases. After removal of 4 bases from V and 1 base from J, the junction contained 12 bases not matched to a gene. Germline V gene lookup returns CDR1 LGHNA and CDR2 YNFKEQ. The CDR3 is 17 residues long. This CDR3 is CASSLATSGTANTEAFF. CDR3 sequence (DNA): TGTGCCAGCAGCCTCGCAACATCCGGGACAGCGAACACTGAAGCTTTCTTT.

This clonotype was seen more than once but under ten times. The V call is TRBV3-1, the J call TRBJ2-3; D is perhaps TRBD1 or TRBD2 (7 bases each). Trimming shortened V by 5 bases and J by 1 base, and 19 bases separated the two germline ends. CDR3 length equals 17 residues. Germline loops: CDR1 LGHDT, CDR2 YNNKEL (reference sequence). DNA for the CDR3: TGTGCCAGCAGCAAAATGGGGGGGACAGTCGGCACAGATACGCAGTATTTT. This translates into CASSKMGGTVGTDTQYF.

This clonotype was detected a few times. The rearrangement links TRBV4-3 to TRBJ1-2; 8 positions match TRBD1. The CDR3 runs 17 residues. CDR1 and CDR2 from the germline V gene are LGHNA and YSLEER. J gave up 4 bases and V 4 bases, and 14 bases lay outside the gene matches. The DNA for the CDR3 is TGCGCCAGCAGCCGACAAATCCGCCCACAGGGGGGCTATGGCTACACCTTC. Protein product: CASSRQIRPQGGYGYTF.